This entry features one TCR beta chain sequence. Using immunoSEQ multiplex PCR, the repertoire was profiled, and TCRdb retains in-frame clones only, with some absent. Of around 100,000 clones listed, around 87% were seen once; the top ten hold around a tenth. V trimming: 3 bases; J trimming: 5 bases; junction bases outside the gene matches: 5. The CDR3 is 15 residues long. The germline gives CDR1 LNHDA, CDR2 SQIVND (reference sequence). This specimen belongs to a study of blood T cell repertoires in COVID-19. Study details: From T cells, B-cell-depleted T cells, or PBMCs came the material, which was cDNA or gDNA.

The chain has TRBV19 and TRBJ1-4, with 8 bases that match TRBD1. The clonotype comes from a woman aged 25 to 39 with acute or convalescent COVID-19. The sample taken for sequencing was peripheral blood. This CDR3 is CASSMWTGKNEKLFF. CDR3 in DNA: TGTGCCAGTAGTATGTGGACAGGGAAAAATGAAAAACTGTTTTTT.